This TCR beta chain was identified during a study of CD8 T cells in ankylosing spondylitis. The study, taken as a whole, reports: Certain motif variants had earlier appeared in reactive arthritis synovial fluid and blood. The authors reported significant enrichment of disease-linked clones in matched ankylosing spondylitis synovial fluid. Disease-linked clones bore a CD8+ phenotype, appearing relatively rarely in peripheral blood.

V was clipped by 4 bases and J by 6 bases; unmatched bases: 5. The CDR3 has 14 residues. Germline values: CDR1 SGHRS, CDR2 YFSETQ. Note on this clonotype: The antigen is undetermined.

Construction of TCR beta libraries was performed using quantitative 5'-RACE with molecular barcodes. TCRdb re-analysed the 5' RACE reads in MiXCR, keeping a single row per CDR3 protein. The sample carries about 170,000 distinct CDR3 sequences, about 17% recorded once. The chain joins TRBV5-1 to TRBJ2-2, with TRBD1 identical over 8 bases. The sequence was obtained from a male donor with ankylosing spondylitis or in good health (not recorded which). Sequencing was carried out using blood, either unsorted or a sorted T cell fraction (not recorded which). The CDR3 nucleotides read TGCGCCAGCAGCGCAATACAGGGGGCCGGGGAGCTGTTTTTT. It is translated as CASSAIQGAGELFF.